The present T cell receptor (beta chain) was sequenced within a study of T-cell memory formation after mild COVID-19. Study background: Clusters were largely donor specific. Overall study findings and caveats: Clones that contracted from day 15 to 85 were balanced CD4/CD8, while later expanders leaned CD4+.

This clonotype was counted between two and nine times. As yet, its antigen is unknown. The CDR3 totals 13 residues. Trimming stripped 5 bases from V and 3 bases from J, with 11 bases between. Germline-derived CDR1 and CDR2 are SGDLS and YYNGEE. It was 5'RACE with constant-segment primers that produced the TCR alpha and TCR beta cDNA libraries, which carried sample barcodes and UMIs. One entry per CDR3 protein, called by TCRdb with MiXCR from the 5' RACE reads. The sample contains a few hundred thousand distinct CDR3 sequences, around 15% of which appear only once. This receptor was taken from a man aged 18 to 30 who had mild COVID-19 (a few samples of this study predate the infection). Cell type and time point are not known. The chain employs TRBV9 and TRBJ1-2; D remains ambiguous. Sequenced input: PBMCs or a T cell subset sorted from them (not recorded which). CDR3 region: CASRRPGDYGYTF. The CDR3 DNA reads TGTGCCAGCAGACGCCCTGGGGACTATGGCTACACCTTC.